The 28 T cell receptor beta chains below were found in one sample sequenced in a study of identical twins. TCRdb used MiXCR to reprocess the 5' RACE reads, holding one entry per CDR3 protein. In the table there are under 250,000 distinct CDR3 sequences, around 6.9% of which are singletons. These same data were also listed under a study on yellow fever vaccine responses in identical twins.

Sequenced input: memory (CD45RO+) T cells sorted from blood. The receptors here all came from a woman under 30 in good health.

This clonotype was found many times. The chain uses TRBV5-1 and TRBJ1-1; D is unresolved. The V gene's germline CDR1 is SGHRS and CDR2 YFSETQ. V was pared by 0 bases and J by 5 bases, with 11 bases between. This CDR3 is 14 amino acids long. The CDR3 DNA sequence: TGCGCCAGCAGCTTGGAGGGCGGTGGGACTGAAGCTTTCTTT. Translation: CASSLEGGGTEAFF.

There are a few counts of this clonotype. This sequence joins TRBV29-1 and TRBJ2-7; TRBD1 aligns across 7 bases. CDR1 SQVTM and CDR2 ANQGSEA come from the germline V gene. With V trimmed by 1 base and J by 0 bases, 9 bases remained unmatched. This CDR3 region has 16 residues. The CDR3 DNA reads as TGCAGCGTTGAAGGTTGGGCAGGGGGAAACTCCTACGAGCAGTACTTC. Translating gives CSVEGWAGGNSYEQYF.

This clonotype was recorded many times. In nucleotides, the CDR3 is TGCGCCAGCAGCTTGCGGGACAGGGTCCATGAGCAGTTCTTC. Encoded protein: CASSLRDRVHEQFF. The chain carries TRBV5-1 and TRBJ2-1; 9 nucleotides agree with TRBD1. V shed 1 base, J shed 8 bases, and the junction held 4 bases outside the gene matches. The CDR3 runs 14 residues. The germline V gene encodes CDR1 SGHRS and CDR2 YFSETQ.

The chain recombines TRBV5-6 with TRBJ2-6; 7 positions match TRBD1. Germline CDR1 and CDR2: SGHDT and YYEEEE. This CDR3 spans 16 amino acids. V was pared by 3 bases and J by 4 bases, with 7 bases of the junction left unmatched. DNA for the CDR3: TGTGCCAGCAGCTCTCAGACAGGGCGCGGGGCCAACGTCCTGACTTTC. Translating gives CASSSQTGRGANVLTF.

This clonotype has more than one count but fewer than ten. The chain uses TRBV5-1 and TRBJ2-4; D perhaps matches TRBD1 (6 bases). This CDR3 is built from 16 residues. Germline CDR1 and CDR2: SGHRS and YFSETQ. V shed 4 bases and J shed 2 bases, with 16 bases lying between them. The CDR3 coding sequence is TGCGCCAGCAGCCATTGGCTAGGGGGATCCAAAAACATTCAGTACTTC. Translated, it gives CASSHWLGGSKNIQYF.

This clonotype was recorded many times. The chain joins TRBV12-3 or TRBV12-4 to TRBJ2-3; 7 nucleotides agree with TRBD1. CDR3 size: 12 residues. Trimming removed 4 bases from V and 5 bases from J; junction bases left unmatched: 0. CDR3 sequence reads: CASSYRGDTQYF. DNA of the CDR3: TGTGCCAGCAGTTACAGGGGAGATACGCAGTATTTT.

With respect to this clonotype: A clone one base away is much larger, so this may be a read error. CDR3 sequence reads: CASSLSGRTHNEQFF. As DNA, the CDR3 is TGCGCCAGCAGCTTGAGCGGGAGGACCCACAATGAGCAGTTCTTC. V gene TRBV5-1 combines with J gene TRBJ2-1, with 9 positions matching TRBD2. Germline loops: CDR1 SGHRS, CDR2 YFSETQ. The V gene end was trimmed by 1 base and the J gene end by 5 bases; junction bases not matched to a gene: 4. This CDR3 has 15 amino acids.

This clonotype came up many times. This rearrangement joins TRBV3-1 to TRBJ2-7; TRBD2 aligns across 9 bases. Germline V gene sequence: CDR1 LGHDT, CDR2 YNNKEL (reference sequence). V trimming: 5 bases; J trimming: 2 bases; junction bases outside the gene matches: 4. The CDR3 runs to 14 residues. The CDR3 spells CASSSSGVPYEQYF. The CDR3, as DNA: TGTGCCAGCAGCTCTAGCGGGGTTCCCTACGAGCAGTACTTC.

This clonotype has only a few counts. This chain uses TRBV20-1 with TRBJ2-3; 7 bases fit TRBD1. Germline V gene data show CDR1 as DFQATT and CDR2 as SNEGSKA (reference sequence). The CDR3 loop spans 12 amino acids. V was clipped by 8 bases and J by 1 base; unmatched bases: 3. This CDR3 reads CSTGTGTDTQYF. CDR3 in DNA: TGCAGTACGGGGACAGGCACAGATACGCAGTATTTT.

At least ten counts were recorded for this clonotype. The V and J genes are TRBV28 and TRBJ2-6, with D possibly matching TRBD1 (6 bases). CDR1 is MDHEN, CDR2 SYDVKM, per germline. The CDR3 totals 15 residues. V lost 5 bases to trimming and J lost 0 bases, with 8 bases between them. CDR3 protein: CASSQQGSGANVLTF. CDR3 coding DNA: TGTGCCAGCAGTCAACAGGGCTCTGGGGCCAACGTCCTGACTTTC.

Ten or more counts support this clonotype. V gene TRBV5-1 combines with J gene TRBJ2-7; tentative D call: TRBD2 (6 bases). V was trimmed by 4 bases and J by 2 bases, leaving 22 bases between them. CDR1 SGHRS and CDR2 YFSETQ come from the germline V gene. The CDR3 runs to 17 residues. The CDR3 DNA reads as TGCGCCAGCAGCGCAGGGTACCAGGGAGGAAGGGCCTACGAGCAGTACTTC. Encoded protein: CASSAGYQGGRAYEQYF.

The CDR3 spells CASSQRGGTEAFF. The CDR3 region has the DNA TGTGCCAGCAGCCAACGGGGGGGCACTGAAGCTTTCTTT. J is TRBJ1-1 and V is TRBV3-1; possibly TRBD1 for D (5 bases). The germline gives CDR1 LGHDT, CDR2 YNNKEL (reference sequence). This CDR3 comprises 13 residues. The germline V and J ends were trimmed by 2 bases and 4 bases, with 8 bases remaining between them.

This clonotype was counted a few times. V usage is TRBV7-6 and J usage is TRBJ1-1; the D gene is possibly TRBD1 (6 bases). Germline CDR1 SGHVS, CDR2 FNYEAQ. Trimming cost V 1 base and J 1 base, with 13 bases left between them. There are 16 residues in the CDR3. The CDR3 sequence: CASSLEITGQNTEAFF. The CDR3 coding sequence is TGTGCCAGCAGCTTAGAAATCACGGGACAGAACACTGAAGCTTTCTTT. Variable domain in full (rest from reference TRBV7-6 and TRBJ1-1): GAGVSQSPRYKVTKRGQDVALRCDPISGHVSLYWYRQALGQGPEFLTYFNYEAQQDKSGLPNDRFSAERPEGSISTLTIQRTEQRDSAMYRCASSLEITGQNTEAFFGQGTRLTVV.

Of note for this clonotype: A read error may account for a junction end that differs from germline. The CDR3 loop is CASSSGLLTWVLLF. The CDR3 DNA reads as TGTGCCAGCAGCTCTGGGCTGCTCACCTGGGTGCTGCTTTTT. The V gene is TRBV5-8, the J gene TRBJ2-2; D unresolved. The CDR3 consists of 14 residues. Germline lookup yields CDR1 SGHTS and CDR2 YDEGEE.

The CDR3 region is CASSHGTSGSRQYF. The CDR3 DNA reads TGTGCCAGCAGCCACGGGACTAGCGGGAGTAGGCAGTACTTC. The chain has TRBV3-1 and TRBJ2-5; 14 bases match TRBD2. The CDR3 has 14 residues. V gave up 3 bases and J gave up 11 bases; unmatched junction bases: 5. CDR1 and CDR2 from the germline V gene are LGHDT and YNNKEL (reference sequence).

This clonotype was seen more than once but under ten times. The V and J genes are TRBV3-1 and TRBJ2-1; 10 bases are shared with TRBD1. Germline V gene data show CDR1 as LGHDT and CDR2 as YNNKEL (reference sequence). V dropped 0 bases and J dropped 8; count of bases not matched to a gene: 7. This CDR3 spans 16 amino acids. The CDR3 loop reads CASSQEDRGYRDEQFF. The CDR3 region has the DNA TGTGCCAGCAGCCAAGAGGACAGGGGGTATAGGGATGAGCAGTTCTTC.

The gene calls are TRBV28 and TRBJ2-5, with 11 bases that match TRBD1. J gave up 5 bases and V 7 bases, and 9 bases lay outside the gene matches. This CDR3 comprises 15 residues. The germline V gene has CDR1 MDHEN and CDR2 SYDVKM. CDR3 DNA sequence: TGTGCCAGCACCGGAGGACAGGGGGCCGGGGAGACCCAGTACTTC. Its protein product is CASTGGQGAGETQYF.

V is TRBV7-2 and J is TRBJ2-5; D is uncertain. CDR3 length equals 14 residues. V lost 1 base and J lost 5, with 11 bases in between. Germline V gene data show CDR1 as SGHTA and CDR2 as FQGNSA. CDR3 protein: CASSLGLGPETQYF. The CDR3 region has the DNA TGTGCCAGCAGCTTAGGGTTAGGGCCGGAGACCCAGTACTTC.

CDR3 residues: CASSLGQGRRGYTF. The CDR3 DNA sequence: TGTGCCAGCAGTTTAGGACAGGGAAGACGTGGCTACACCTTC. V and J are TRBV28 and TRBJ1-2, with 8 bases that match TRBD1. CDR1 is MDHEN and CDR2 is SYDVKM in the germline V gene. This CDR3 has 14 residues. The J segment lost 7 bases and the V segment lost 2 bases, leaving 6 bases of the junction unmatched.

This clonotype occurred a few times. V usage is TRBV24-1 and J usage is TRBJ1-5, with 8 bases lining up with TRBD1. Germline-derived CDR1 and CDR2 are KGHDR and SFDVKD. Trimming cost V 9 bases and J 4 bases; bases outside gene matches: 7. The CDR3 runs to 14 residues. Here the CDR3 DNA reads TGTGCCACCGCTGGACAGGGTCTAAATCAGCCCCAGCATTTT. It yields the protein CATAGQGLNQPQHF.

This clonotype was counted only a few times. This chain uses TRBV10-1 with TRBJ2-3; D is possibly TRBD1 (5 bases). CDR1 and CDR2 (germline): WNHNN, SYGVQD (reference sequence). V lost 2 bases and J lost 5, with 14 bases in between. The CDR3 sequence is 15 residues long. CDR3 loop: CASSESKGSVDTQYF. In DNA form, the CDR3 reads TGCGCCAGCAGTGAGAGTAAGGGGTCGGTAGATACGCAGTATTTT.

The rearrangement uses TRBV24-1 and TRBJ2-2, with D perhaps matching TRBD2 (6 bases). This CDR3 has 17 residues. In germline, CDR1 is KGHDR, CDR2 SFDVKD. Trimming pared 4 bases from V and 3 bases from J, leaving 17 bases between. The CDR3 DNA reads TGTGCCACCAGTGACCCGGGACTCGGGCCCGACACCGGGGAGCTGTTTTTT. Translating it yields CATSDPGLGPDTGELFF.

This clonotype has ten or more counts. The chain joins TRBV12-3 or TRBV12-4 to TRBJ2-1; 8 bases align to TRBD2. V lost 6 bases, J lost 0 bases, and 1 base stayed unmatched. The CDR3 is made up of 14 amino acids. CDR3 bases: TGTGCCAGCAGCGGGACTAGCTCCTACAATGAGCAGTTCTTC. This translates into CASSGTSSYNEQFF.

This clonotype was detected only a few times. The J gene is TRBJ2-7, the V gene TRBV24-1; 10 bases line up with TRBD2. This CDR3 has 17 residues. Germline V gene sequence: CDR1 KGHDR, CDR2 SFDVKD. The V segment lost 4 bases and the J segment 0 bases; nucleotides outside the gene matches: 8. CDR3 loop: CATSDQGLAAVSYEQYF. Written as DNA, the CDR3 is TGTGCCACCAGTGACCAAGGACTAGCGGCCGTCTCCTACGAGCAGTACTTC.

In its sample, this clonotype was seen many times. The J gene is TRBJ1-5, the V gene TRBV6-5; D gene uncertain. Trimming left V 4 bases short and J 8 bases short, with 15 bases between. The CDR3 has 14 residues. Germline V gene data show CDR1 as MNHEY and CDR2 as SVGAGI. CDR3 protein: CASSSTGNGKPQHF. Here the CDR3 DNA reads TGTGCCAGCAGTTCCACCGGCAACGGGAAGCCCCAGCATTTT.

This clonotype was observed at least ten times. J is TRBJ1-1 and V is TRBV12-3 or TRBV12-4; a possible D gene is TRBD1 (5 bases). CDR3 length equals 14 residues. With 8 bases removed from V and 1 base from J, the gap between germline ends came to 14 bases. The chain's CDR3 is CASRTGTQNTEAFF. In DNA, the CDR3 is TGTGCCAGCCGGACCGGGACCCAGAACACTGAAGCTTTCTTT.

This clonotype was counted many times. V gene TRBV9 combines with J gene TRBJ2-7, with 7 nucleotides matching TRBD2. The CDR3 length is 15 residues. Germline V gene lookup returns CDR1 SGDLS and CDR2 YYNGEE. Trimming at V came to 0 bases and at J to 3 bases, leaving 6 bases not matched to a gene. The CDR3 sequence: CASSVGPAGSYEQYF. CDR3 DNA: TGTGCCAGCAGCGTAGGACCAGCGGGAAGCTACGAGCAGTACTTC.

Only a few counts were recorded for this clonotype. This rearrangement joins TRBV11-2 to TRBJ2-1; D is ambiguous. This CDR3 region has 15 residues. The V gene lost 6 bases and the J gene lost 4 bases, with 16 bases spanning the gap. Germline values: CDR1 SGHAT, CDR2 FQNNGV. The DNA for the CDR3 is TGTGCCAGCAGGCAAGCTGGCCGCATTTACAATGAGCAGTTCTTC. Its protein product is CASRQAGRIYNEQFF. Drawing the rest from reference TRBV11-2 and TRBJ2-1, the complete variable domain is EAGVAQSPRYKIIEKRQSVAFWCNPISGHATLYWYQQILGQGPKLLIQFQNNGVVDDSQLPKDRFSAERLKGVDSTLKIQPAKLEDSAVYLCASRQAGRIYNEQFFGPGTRLTVL.